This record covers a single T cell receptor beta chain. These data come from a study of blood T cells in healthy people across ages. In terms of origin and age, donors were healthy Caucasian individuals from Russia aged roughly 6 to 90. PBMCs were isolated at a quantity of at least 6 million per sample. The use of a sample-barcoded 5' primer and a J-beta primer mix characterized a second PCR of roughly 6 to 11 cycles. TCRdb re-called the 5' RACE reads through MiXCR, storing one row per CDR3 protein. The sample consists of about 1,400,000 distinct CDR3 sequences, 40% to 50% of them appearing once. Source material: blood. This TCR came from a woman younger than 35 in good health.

CDR3 protein: CASNKPGYQPEAFF. The CDR3 coding sequence is TGTGCCAGCAACAAACCAGGGTACCAGCCTGAAGCTTTCTTT. The V call is TRBV6-2 or TRBV6-3, the J call TRBJ1-1, with D perhaps matching TRBD1 (5 bases). This CDR3 has 14 amino acids. Per the germline V gene, CDR1 is MNHEY and CDR2 is SVGEGT. Trimming shortened V by 7 bases and J by 6 bases, and 18 bases separated the two germline ends.